This T cell receptor (beta chain) was sequenced for a study of blood T cell repertoires in COVID-19 (dated by TCRdb to 2018 to 2020). With respect to the entire study: The collaborator samples originated in the United States, Italy and Spain and spanned the acute and convalescent phases of COVID-19. The repertoires were released in a freely available public database meant as a resource for research on the immune response to SARS-CoV-2. Subjects who had been exposed to COVID-19, were actively infected with it, or had recovered from it provided the deeply sampled blood TCRbeta repertoires that made up the dataset. Sample metadata almost always included a de-identified subject ID, COVID-19 status, age in years and sex. Where available, HLA class I and class II types were taken from metadata supplied by the sample provider and were not determined by assay-based typing. Samples were obtained from the ongoing ImmuneRACE study (first 160 participants) and from about 1,300 subjects provided by 6 global collaborators. The prospective study material was composed of cDNA or gDNA derived from T cells, B-cell-depleted T cells, or PBMCs.

TCRbeta CDR3 regions were amplified from genomic DNA using the immunoSEQ Assay, a bias-controlled multiplex PCR. Under the source paper's analysis protocol: Nucleated cell counts per sample were estimated from amplification of reference gene primers within the assay. To quantify the absolute abundance of each unique TCRbeta CDR3 rearrangement, sequence reads were collapsed and filtered. For each sample, productive Simpson clonality was calculated as the square root of Simpson's diversity index across productive rearrangements. TCRdb carries this immuneACCESS record with in-frame sequences only. Its versions omit some clonotypes, under half of them owing to an unresolved V gene in the studies checked, with the rest unexplained. V, J and clone size are taken as reported in that table, and D and trimming were inferred from the DNA itself. The sample table contains some 180,000 clones; only one count was recorded for 85% to 90% of them. Of the sample, approximately 2.1% is held by the ten largest clones.

A second Seattle source provided samples from volunteer blood donors who had recovered from COVID-19. Each collaborating institution followed its own protocols to collect whole blood in K2EDTA tubes. For TCRbeta analysis, collaborators shipped samples in one of three forms: frozen whole blood, isolated PBMCs, or DNA extracted from either of those sample types. Results and caveats for the whole study, not just this receptor: How much clinical and demographic metadata was included differed by source and by participant, and the metadata was provided uncurated.

The CDR3, cysteine through phenylalanine, is 15 amino acids long. The CDR3 DNA has 45 bases and is translated from base 1. In the germline V gene, CDR1 corresponds to LGHNA and CDR2 to YNFKEQ. V was cut back by 2 bases and J by 3 bases, leaving a gap of 11 bases between them. Regarding this clone: Its antigen remains unidentified. No base quality information exists; no much larger clone differs at one position.

Sequencing was carried out using peripheral blood. This TCR derives from a man aged 50 to 59 who had recovered from COVID-19. The chain was built from TRBV4-2 and TRBJ1-3; TRBD1 is perhaps the D gene, given 5 matching bases. CDR3 loop: CASSQFRVGGNTIYF. The nucleotides read TGTGCCAGCAGCCAATTCAGGGTGGGTGGAAACACCATATATTTT.